Here is one T cell receptor (beta chain) with its context. This entry belongs to a study of blood T cell repertoires in COVID-19. The wider study: COVID-19 samples, acute and convalescent, were from the United States, Italy and Spain.

V lost 4 bases and J lost 6, with 12 bases in between. The germline V gene encodes CDR1 GTSNPN and CDR2 SVGIG (reference sequence). The length of the CDR3 is 12 residues. The authors' processing: Nucleated cell number was recorded as an estimate derived from reference gene primer amplification. TCRdb's copy holds only in-frame clones and misses some; the assay was immunoSEQ multiplex PCR. The V and J calls and clone size are taken from that table; D and trimming were inferred from the DNA. This sample has around 220,000 clones, with approximately 79% found just once. The TCR originated in a woman aged 40 to 55 with active or convalescent COVID-19. The chain employs TRBV30 and TRBJ1-2; D is ambiguous. Sequencing was done on a sample of peripheral blood. CDR3 sequence: CAWTEGYNGYTF. DNA of the CDR3: TGTGCCTGGACTGAGGGTTATAATGGCTACACCTTC.